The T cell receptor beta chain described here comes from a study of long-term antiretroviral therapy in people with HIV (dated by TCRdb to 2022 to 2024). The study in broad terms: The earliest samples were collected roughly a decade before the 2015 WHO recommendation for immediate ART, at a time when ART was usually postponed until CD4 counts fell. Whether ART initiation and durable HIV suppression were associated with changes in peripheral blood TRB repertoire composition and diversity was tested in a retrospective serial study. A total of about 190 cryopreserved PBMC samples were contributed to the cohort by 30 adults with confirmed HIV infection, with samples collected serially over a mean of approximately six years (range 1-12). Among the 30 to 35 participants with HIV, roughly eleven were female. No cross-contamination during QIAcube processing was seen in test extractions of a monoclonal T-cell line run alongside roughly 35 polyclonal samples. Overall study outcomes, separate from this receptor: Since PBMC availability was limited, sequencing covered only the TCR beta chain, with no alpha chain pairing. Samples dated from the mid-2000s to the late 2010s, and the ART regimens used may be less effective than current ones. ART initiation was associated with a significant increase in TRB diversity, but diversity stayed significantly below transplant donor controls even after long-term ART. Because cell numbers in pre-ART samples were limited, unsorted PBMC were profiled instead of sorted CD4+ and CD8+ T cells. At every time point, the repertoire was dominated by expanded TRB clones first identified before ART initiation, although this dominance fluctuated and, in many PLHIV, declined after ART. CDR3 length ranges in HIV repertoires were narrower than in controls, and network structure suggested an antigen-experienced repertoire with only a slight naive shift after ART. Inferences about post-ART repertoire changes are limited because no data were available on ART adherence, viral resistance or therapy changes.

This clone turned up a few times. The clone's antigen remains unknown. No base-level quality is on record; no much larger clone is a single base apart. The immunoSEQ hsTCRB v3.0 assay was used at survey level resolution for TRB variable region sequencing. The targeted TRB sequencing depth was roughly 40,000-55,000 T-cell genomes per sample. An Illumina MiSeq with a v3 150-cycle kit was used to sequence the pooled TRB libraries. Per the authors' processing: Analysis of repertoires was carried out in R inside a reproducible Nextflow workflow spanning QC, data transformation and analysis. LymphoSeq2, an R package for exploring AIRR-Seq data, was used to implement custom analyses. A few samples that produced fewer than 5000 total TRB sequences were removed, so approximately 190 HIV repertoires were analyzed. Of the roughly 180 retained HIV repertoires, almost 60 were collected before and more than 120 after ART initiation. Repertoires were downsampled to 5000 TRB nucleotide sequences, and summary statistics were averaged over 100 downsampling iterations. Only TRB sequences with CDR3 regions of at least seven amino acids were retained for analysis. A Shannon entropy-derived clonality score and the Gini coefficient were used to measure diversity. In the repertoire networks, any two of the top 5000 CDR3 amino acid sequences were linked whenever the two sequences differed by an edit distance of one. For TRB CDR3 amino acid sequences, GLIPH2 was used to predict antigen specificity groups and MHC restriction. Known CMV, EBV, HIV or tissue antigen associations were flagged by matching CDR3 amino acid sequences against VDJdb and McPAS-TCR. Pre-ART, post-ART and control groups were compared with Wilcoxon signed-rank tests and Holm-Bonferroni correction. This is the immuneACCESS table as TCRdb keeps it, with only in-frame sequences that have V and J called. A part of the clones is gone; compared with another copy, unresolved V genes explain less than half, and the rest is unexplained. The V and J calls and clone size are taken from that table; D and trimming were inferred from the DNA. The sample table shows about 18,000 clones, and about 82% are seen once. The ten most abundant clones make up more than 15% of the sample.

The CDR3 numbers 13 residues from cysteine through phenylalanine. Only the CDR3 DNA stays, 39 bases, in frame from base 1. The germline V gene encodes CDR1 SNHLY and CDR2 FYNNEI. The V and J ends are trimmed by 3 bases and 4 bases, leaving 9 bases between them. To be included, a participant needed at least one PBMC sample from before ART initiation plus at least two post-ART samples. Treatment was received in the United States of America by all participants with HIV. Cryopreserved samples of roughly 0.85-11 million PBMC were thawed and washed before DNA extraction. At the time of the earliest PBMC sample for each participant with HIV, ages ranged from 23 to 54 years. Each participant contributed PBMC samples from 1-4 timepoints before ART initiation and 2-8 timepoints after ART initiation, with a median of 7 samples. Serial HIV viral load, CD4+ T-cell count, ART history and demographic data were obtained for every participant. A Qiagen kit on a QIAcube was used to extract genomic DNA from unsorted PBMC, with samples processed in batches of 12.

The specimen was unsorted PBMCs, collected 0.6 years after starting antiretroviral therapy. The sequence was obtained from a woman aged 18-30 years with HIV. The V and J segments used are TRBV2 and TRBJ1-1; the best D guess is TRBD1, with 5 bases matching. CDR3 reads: CASSDWGGTEAFF. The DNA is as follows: TGTGCCAGCAGTGATTGGGGGGGCACTGAAGCTTTCTTT. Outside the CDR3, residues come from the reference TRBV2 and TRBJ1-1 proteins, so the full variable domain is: EPEVTQTPSHQVTQMGQEVILRCVPISNHLYFYWYRQILGQKVEFLVSFYNNEISEKSEIFDDQFSVERPDGSNFTLKIRSTKLEDSAMYFCASSDWGGTEAFFGQGTRLTVV.